This record covers a single T cell receptor beta chain. Sequencing used immunoSEQ multiplex PCR; TCRdb keeps in-frame clones, though not all of them. Among over 250,000 clones listed, roughly 90% were seen once. This sample was included in a study of blood T cell repertoires in COVID-19. The CDR3 covers 13 residues. The germline V gene has CDR1 SGHAT and CDR2 FQNNGV. Trimming removed 0 bases from V and 9 bases from J, with 6 bases in between. The origin of this receptor is a woman aged 55 to 70 with acute or convalescent COVID-19. Specimen: peripheral blood. The gene calls are TRBV11-2 and TRBJ1-6; D is uncertain. The CDR3 loop is CASSLESASPLHF. CDR3 sequence (DNA): TGTGCCAGCAGCTTAGAGAGCGCTTCACCCCTCCACTTT.